This TCR beta chain derives from a study of blood T cell repertoires in COVID-19. For the study at large: In each case, the material was cDNA or gDNA derived from T cells, B-cell-depleted T cells, or PBMCs.

As handled by the study authors: Reference gene primer amplification in the assay estimated nucleated cell counts. Assay: immunoSEQ multiplex PCR; the TCRdb copy retains only in-frame clones and omits some. V and J calls and clone size are given by that table; D and trimming were obtained from the DNA. The sample shows 250,000 to 300,000 clones, approximately 86% of them seen only once. The clonotype comes from a woman in her seventies with COVID-19, enrolled during active disease. The sample was peripheral blood.

The CDR3 DNA sequence: TGTGCCAGCAGCGTTAACGGGGGGCCCACCGGGGAGCTGTTTTTT. It specifies CASSVNGGPTGELFF. This chain uses TRBV9 with TRBJ2-2; maybe TRBD2 (7 bases). Trimming removed 2 bases at V and 4 bases at J, with 12 bases between. This CDR3 is 15 amino acids long. The germline CDR1 and CDR2 sequences are SGDLS and YYNGEE.